Listed below are T cell receptor beta chains from one sample, sequenced in a study of blood T cells in healthy people across ages. A single record per CDR3 protein comes from TCRdb applying MiXCR to the 5' RACE reads. Among around 1,500,000 distinct CDR3 sequences listed, 42% were seen once. Sequenced input: blood. These TCRs come from a woman younger than 35 in good health. Each CDR3 is given with its conserved first and last residue. Fields, in order: J gene, clone size, D gene, V gene, CDR3 protein, CDR3 DNA. D genes are given only for firm matches. The size of a clone is reported for some rows only, either as once, few or many, or as a class for expanded clones.

TRBJ2-5,-,-,TRBV4-1,CASSREEDVETQYF,TGCGCCAGCAGCCGAGAAGAGGACGTTGAGACCCAGTACTTC
TRBJ1-4,-,-,TRBV6-5,CASSYSGGNEKLFF,TGTGCCAGCAGTTACTCCGGGGGTAATGAAAAACTGTTTTTT
TRBJ2-7,few,TRBD2,TRBV4-1,CASSHPSLAGMSEQYF,TGCGCCAGCAGCCACCCCTCGCTAGCGGGAATGTCCGAGCAGTACTTC
TRBJ2-3,few,-,TRBV12-3/TRBV12-4,CASTPRPRDTQYF,TGTGCCAGCACCCCCCGCCCACGAGATACGCAGTATTTT
TRBJ2-2,-,-,TRBV20-1,CSARGPSASFYTGELFF,TGCAGTGCTAGAGGCCCCTCTGCCTCCTTTTACACCGGGGAGCTGTTTTTT
TRBJ2-3,-,TRBD2,TRBV9,CASSVGTSGSRTDTQYF,TGTGCCAGCAGCGTAGGGACTAGCGGGAGCCGTACAGATACGCAGTATTTT
TRBJ1-6,many,-,TRBV6-6,CASSRGDSPLHF,TGTGCCAGCAGCCGAGGGGATTCACCCCTCCACTTT
TRBJ2-1,-,TRBD2,TRBV20-1,CSARDNRGGYNEQFF,TGCAGTGCTAGAGATAACCGGGGGGGGTACAATGAGCAGTTCTTC
TRBJ2-5,-,-,TRBV14,CASSQWAGLTQETQYF,TGTGCCAGCAGCCAATGGGCAGGGCTAACGCAAGAGACCCAGTACTTC
TRBJ1-6,-,-,TRBV20-1,CSAGGGSTLPNSPLHF,TGCAGTGCTGGGGGGGGGTCCACCCTCCCGAATTCACCCCTCCACTTT
TRBJ2-1,-,TRBD1,TRBV20-1,CSATPIPGQRTYNEQFF,TGCAGTGCTACACCAATCCCGGGACAGAGAACCTACAATGAGCAGTTCTTC
TRBJ1-1,-,-,TRBV12-3/TRBV12-4,CASIKAGETEAFF,TGTGCCAGCATCAAAGCGGGGGAGACTGAAGCTTTCTTT
TRBJ2-5,-,TRBD2,TRBV7-2,CASSLSGGGPYNEQYF,TGTGCCAGCAGCTTGTCCGGCGGGGGGCCTTACAATGAGCAGTACTTC
TRBJ1-2,-,-,TRBV3-1,CASSHWTRGDGYTF,TGTGCCAGCAGCCATTGGACAAGGGGCGATGGCTACACCTTC
TRBJ2-1,-,-,TRBV7-9,CASSLLSGYNEQFF,TGTGCCAGCAGCTTATTAAGCGGATACAATGAGCAGTTCTTC
TRBJ1-2,-,TRBD1,TRBV7-6,CASSLGTGRLSGYGYTF,TGTGCCAGCAGCCTCGGGACAGGGCGGCTCTCAGGGTATGGCTACACCTTC
TRBJ1-6,few,TRBD1,TRBV20-1,CSAREGTDNSPLHF,TGCAGTGCTAGGGAAGGGACAGATAATTCACCCCTCCACTTT
TRBJ2-1,-,-,TRBV7-2,CASSFRDGPGEQFF,TGTGCCAGCAGCTTCCGTGATGGGCCTGGGGAGCAGTTCTTC
TRBJ2-1,-,-,TRBV21-1,CASSKIPNHSYNEQFF,TGTGCCAGCAGCAAGATTCCAAATCACTCCTACAATGAGCAGTTCTTC
TRBJ2-7,-,TRBD1,TRBV7-9,CASSLGGQGRLTYEQYF,TGTGCCAGCAGCTTGGGAGGACAGGGCCGACTTACCTACGAGCAGTACTTC
TRBJ1-5,-,TRBD1,TRBV2,CASKYGVGGLDQPQHF,TGTGCCAGCAAGTACGGGGTAGGGGGCCTAGATCAGCCCCAGCATTTT
TRBJ2-3,few,TRBD2,TRBV20-1,CSATLAGLATDTQYF,TGCAGTGCTACTCTAGCGGGGTTGGCAACAGATACGCAGTATTTT
TRBJ2-5,few,-,TRBV28,CASLGPLEYQETQYF,TGTGCCAGCTTGGGACCTCTGGAGTACCAAGAGACCCAGTACTTC
TRBJ2-7,few,-,TRBV15,CATSRDFPAPPYEQYF,TGTGCCACCAGCAGAGATTTTCCGGCCCCTCCCTACGAGCAGTACTTC
TRBJ1-1,-,-,TRBV12-3/TRBV12-4,CASLFRLNTEAFF,TGTGCCAGCCTTTTTAGGTTGAACACTGAAGCTTTCTTT
TRBJ2-7,-,-,TRBV20-1,CSARVEGRDEQYF,TGCAGTGCTAGGGTGGAGGGTAGGGACGAGCAGTACTTC
TRBJ2-1,few,-,TRBV5-1,CASSQNYGQINNEQFF,TGCGCCAGCAGCCAAAATTACGGACAGATAAACAATGAGCAGTTCTTC
TRBJ2-6,-,-,TRBV2,CASSEGRRGANVPTF,TGTGCCAGCAGTGAGGGCAGAAGAGGGGCCAACGTCCCGACTTTC
TRBJ1-2,few,-,TRBV7-9,CASSYPRDGYTF,TGTGCCAGCAGCTACCCCAGGGATGGCTACACCTTC
TRBJ2-5,few,-,TRBV20-1,CSARSNPGSQETQYF,TGCAGTGCTAGATCGAATCCAGGGAGTCAAGAGACCCAGTACTTC
TRBJ1-2,-,-,TRBV9,CASSVVTGGGGYTF,TGTGCCAGCAGCGTAGTAACAGGAGGAGGCGGCTACACCTTC
TRBJ2-5,few,-,TRBV24-1,CATSWNGHANEQYF,TGTGCCACCTCTTGGAACGGACACGCCAATGAGCAGTACTTC
TRBJ2-1,-,TRBD1,TRBV28,CASSFGQVYEQFF,TGTGCCAGCAGTTTCGGACAGGTTTATGAGCAGTTCTTC
TRBJ2-1,few,-,TRBV2,CASSEAYRAGDEQFF,TGTGCCAGCAGTGAAGCGTATCGAGCGGGCGATGAGCAGTTCTTC
TRBJ2-7,-,TRBD2,TRBV5-1,CASRLGPSGINEQYF,TGCGCCAGCAGACTAGGGCCTAGCGGGATCAACGAGCAGTACTTC
TRBJ1-5,-,TRBD1,TRBV11-1,CASSLTGTEPQHF,TGTGCCAGCAGCCTGACAGGGACTGAGCCCCAGCATTTT
TRBJ1-1,-,-,TRBV5-6,CASSPLDSQNTEAFF,TGTGCCAGCAGCCCTCTGGACAGCCAGAACACTGAAGCTTTCTTT
TRBJ2-1,few,TRBD2,TRBV3-1,CASTPGGTSYNEQFF,TGTGCCAGCACCCCGGGGGGGACCTCCTACAATGAGCAGTTCTTC
TRBJ1-1,many,-,TRBV5-1,CASSLEGPNTEAFF,TGCGCCAGCAGCTTGGAGGGGCCGAACACTGAAGCTTTCTTT
TRBJ1-1,once,-,TRBV24-1,CATSDLTTENTEAFF,TGTGCCACCAGTGATTTAACGACAGAGAACACTGAAGCTTTCTTT
TRBJ1-1,-,-,TRBV12-3/TRBV12-4,CASSPEGLTEAFF,TGTGCCAGCAGTCCCGAGGGACTTACTGAAGCTTTCTTT
TRBJ2-7,-,-,TRBV12-3/TRBV12-4,CASTLGASSYNEQYF,TGTGCCAGCACCCTAGGGGCCAGCTCCTACAATGAGCAGTACTTC
TRBJ2-1,-,-,TRBV12-3/TRBV12-4,CAGSVHYPGEEQFF,TGTGCCGGCAGTGTTCACTATCCGGGGGAAGAGCAGTTCTTC